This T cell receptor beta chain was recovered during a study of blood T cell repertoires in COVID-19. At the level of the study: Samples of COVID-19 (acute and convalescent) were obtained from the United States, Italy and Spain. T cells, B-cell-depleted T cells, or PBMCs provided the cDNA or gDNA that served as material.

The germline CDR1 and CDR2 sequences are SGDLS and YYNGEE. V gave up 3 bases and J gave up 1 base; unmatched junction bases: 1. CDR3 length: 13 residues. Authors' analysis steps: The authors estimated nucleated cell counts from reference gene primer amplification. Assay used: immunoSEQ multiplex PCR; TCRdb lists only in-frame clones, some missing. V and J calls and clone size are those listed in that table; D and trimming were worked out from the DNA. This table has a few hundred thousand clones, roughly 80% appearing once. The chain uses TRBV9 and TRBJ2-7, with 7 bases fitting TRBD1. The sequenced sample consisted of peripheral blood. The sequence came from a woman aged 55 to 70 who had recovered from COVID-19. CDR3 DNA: TGTGCCAGCAGCGCGGGACAGTCCTACGAGCAGTACTTC. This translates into CASSAGQSYEQYF.